Below are 27 T cell receptor beta chains sequenced from a single sample in a study of radiation and T cells in renal cell carcinoma. Time point in this sample: baseline pretreatment blood. The treatment is: 15 Gy SBRT to primary tumor, nephrectomy 4 weeks later. The protocol was immunoSEQ multiplex PCR, while the TCRdb copy is restricted to in-frame clones and leaves out a portion. This sample has about 150,000 clones; roughly 84% occur once, and the top ten carry about 12%. The sequencing used blood, collected from a patient whose treatment included radiotherapy and nephrectomy. Every receptor here comes from a woman in her 50s with renal cell carcinoma.

The chain couples TRBV10-3 to TRBJ1-1, with D hard to call. The CDR3 covers 13 residues. The germline CDR1 and CDR2 sequences are ENHRY and SYGVKD. V lost 5 bases to trimming and J lost 3 bases, with 10 bases between them. The CDR3 region has the DNA TGTGCCATCAGTTGGACGGAGGACACTGAAGCTTTCTTT. Translated, it gives CAISWTEDTEAFF.

The V gene is TRBV5-8, the J gene TRBJ2-3; D perhaps matches TRBD2 (7 bases). Germline assignment: CDR1 SGHTS and CDR2 YDEGEE. V lost 4 bases and J 5 bases, leaving 17 bases between the germline ends. The CDR3 has 15 amino acids. CDR3 sequence (DNA): TGTGCCAGCAGCCCTCGGAGGGGGGGGCGAGATACGCAGTATTTT. Encoded protein: CASSPRRGGRDTQYF. Supplemented by reference TRBV5-8 and TRBJ2-3, the full variable domain reads EAGVTQSPTHLIKTRGQQATLRCSPISGHTSVYWYQQALGLGLQFLLWYDEGEERNRGNFPPRFSGRQFPNYSSELNVNALELEDSALYLCASSPRRGGRDTQYFGPGTRLTVL.

The rearrangement uses TRBV7-2 and TRBJ1-6; D is uncertain. The CDR3 is 14 residues long. The germline V gene has CDR1 SGHTA and CDR2 FQGNSA. Between the trimmed V and J ends, which lost 0 bases and 5 bases, there was a span of 5 bases. CDR3 loop: CASSLAGDNSPLHF. The CDR3 DNA reads TGTGCCAGCAGCTTAGCGGGAGATAATTCACCCCTCCACTTT.

The V gene is TRBV25-1, the J gene TRBJ2-7; no clear D. This CDR3 is built from 15 residues. V lost 1 base, J lost 0 bases, and 10 bases lay in between. From germline, CDR1 is MGHDK and CDR2 SYGVNS. CDR3 DNA sequence: TGTGCCAGCAGTGAATTGGGCGGCAGCTCCTACGAGCAGTACTTC. Translated: CASSELGGSSYEQYF.

This chain joins TRBV6-5 and TRBJ2-7; TRBD1 agrees at 9 bases. The CDR3 is made up of 15 amino acids. The V and J ends lost 6 bases and 3 bases, in that order; junction bases with no gene match: 9. The germline V gene encodes CDR1 MNHEY and CDR2 SVGAGI. The CDR3 region is CASRDSGTGSYEQYF. CDR3 DNA sequence: TGTGCCAGCAGAGATTCGGGGACAGGGAGCTACGAGCAGTACTTC.

The CDR3 DNA reads as TGTGCCAGCAGCTTCAGTCTGGCGGCAGAGACCCAGTACTTC. This sequence encodes CASSFSLAAETQYF. V usage is TRBV7-2 and J usage is TRBJ2-5, with no clear D. The germline V gene has CDR1 SGHTA and CDR2 FQGNSA. This CDR3 is 14 amino acids long. V dropped 3 bases and J dropped 4 bases, with 12 bases sitting between them.

The chain couples TRBV6-1 to TRBJ1-3, with D tentatively TRBD1 (6 bases). There are 15 residues in the CDR3. V was clipped by 0 bases and J by 4 bases, with 10 bases between them. Germline CDR1 and CDR2: MNHNS and SASEGT. CDR3: CASSEATGRGNTIYF. CDR3 nucleotides: TGTGCCAGCAGTGAAGCAACAGGGAGGGGAAACACCATATATTTT.

The chain uses TRBV5-6 and TRBJ1-5; possibly TRBD1 for D (6 bases). Germline values: CDR1 SGHDT, CDR2 YYEEEE. The V gene lost 1 base and the J gene lost 4 bases, with 12 bases spanning the gap. This CDR3 comprises 15 residues. CDR3: CASSLKGQWNQPQHF. In DNA form, the CDR3 reads TGTGCCAGCAGCTTGAAGGGACAATGGAATCAGCCCCAGCATTTT.

The V call is TRBV5-1, the J call TRBJ1-1; 7 bases fit TRBD1. The CDR3 loop spans 14 amino acids. Germline CDR1 SGHRS, CDR2 YFSETQ. V trimming: 5 bases; J trimming: 0 bases; junction bases outside the gene matches: 4. CDR3 bases: TGCGCCAGCAGGGCCGGGACAGTGAACACTGAAGCTTTCTTT. Its protein product is CASRAGTVNTEAFF.

The V gene is TRBV14, the J gene TRBJ1-1; D is uncertain. CDR1 is SGHDN, CDR2 FVKESK, per germline. With 5 bases removed from V and 0 bases from J, the gap between germline ends came to 7 bases. The CDR3 has 13 residues. The DNA for the CDR3 is TGTGCCAGCAGCACCAGTCTGAACACTGAAGCTTTCTTT. Translating it yields CASSTSLNTEAFF.

This chain uses TRBV14 with TRBJ2-1; TRBD2 is a possible D gene (5 bases). Germline V gives CDR1 SGHDN, CDR2 FVKESK. V lost 4 bases, J lost 5 bases, and 15 bases lay in between. CDR3 size: 15 residues. The CDR3 is CASSPGLSGNNEQFF. CDR3 sequence (DNA): TGTGCCAGCAGCCCAGGCCTGTCCGGGAACAATGAGCAGTTCTTC.

This chain connects TRBV10-3 to TRBJ1-5; TRBD1 matches 7 bases. Germline V gives CDR1 ENHRY, CDR2 SYGVKD. Trimming removed 11 bases from V and 5 bases from J; junction bases left unmatched: 6. The CDR3 runs 12 residues. The CDR3 protein is CAVRTGDQPQHF. DNA of the CDR3: TGTGCCGTTCGGACAGGTGATCAGCCCCAGCATTTT.

J is TRBJ2-7 and V is TRBV6-5; TRBD2 matches at 10 bases. Germline V gives CDR1 MNHEY, CDR2 SVGAGI. CDR3 length equals 15 residues. After removal of 5 bases from V and 3 bases from J, the junction contained 7 bases not matched to a gene. The CDR3 is CASSGWTSGRYEQYF. CDR3 coding DNA: TGTGCCAGCAGTGGCTGGACTAGCGGACGCTACGAGCAGTACTTC.

The rearrangement joins TRBV7-2 to TRBJ2-5; D is undetermined. The CDR3 runs to 14 residues. Germline V gives CDR1 SGHTA, CDR2 FQGNSA. V was clipped by 1 base and J by 5 bases, with 11 bases between them. CDR3 nucleotides: TGTGCCAGCAGCTTAGTACGCGTAGGGGAGACCCAGTACTTC. Its protein product is CASSLVRVGETQYF.

The V call is TRBV5-1, the J call TRBJ2-5; 8 nucleotides align to TRBD1. Germline V gives CDR1 SGHRS, CDR2 YFSETQ. This CDR3 spans 17 amino acids. Losses at the gene ends were 1 base for V and 4 bases for J; bases not matched to a gene: 12. The CDR3 region is CASSLTVVAGGLETQYF. The CDR3, as DNA: TGCGCCAGCAGCTTGACCGTCGTTGCAGGGGGCCTAGAGACCCAGTACTTC. The variable domain in full, with the rest retrieved from reference TRBV5-1 and TRBJ2-5, is KAGVTQTPRYLIKTRGQQVTLSCSPISGHRSVSWYQQTPGQGLQFLFEYFSETQRNKGNFPGRFSGRQFSNSRSEMNVSTLELGDSALYLCASSLTVVAGGLETQYFGPGTRLLVL.

V and J are TRBV2 and TRBJ2-3; 9 positions agree with TRBD1. Germline V CDR1 and CDR2: SNHLY, FYNNEI. This CDR3 is built from 15 residues. The V segment lost 8 bases and the J segment 0 bases; nucleotides outside the gene matches: 6. This CDR3 is CASDPQGASTDTQYF. CDR3 sequence (DNA): TGTGCCAGCGATCCACAGGGGGCTAGCACAGATACGCAGTATTTT.

The rearrangement uses TRBV30 and TRBJ1-4; D uncertain. This CDR3 has 14 amino acids. Germline V lookup: CDR1 GTSNPN, CDR2 SVGIG (reference sequence). The V end was cut by 0 bases, the J end by 7 bases, with 12 bases between. The CDR3 loop reads CAWSVLLGGEKLFF. For the CDR3, the DNA is TGTGCCTGGAGTGTATTACTCGGTGGTGAAAAACTGTTTTTT.

The rearrangement joins TRBV28 to TRBJ1-1, with a possible D match to TRBD1 (6 bases). The germline V gene encodes CDR1 MDHEN and CDR2 SYDVKM. This CDR3 has 15 residues. V lost 3 bases, J lost 1 base, and 12 bases lay in between. CDR3: CASSFFGQQNTEAFF. Written as DNA, the CDR3 is TGTGCCAGCAGTTTTTTTGGACAGCAGAACACTGAAGCTTTCTTT.

This clone came up once. The V gene is TRBV11-2, the J gene TRBJ1-3; 7 nucleotides align to TRBD1. From germline, CDR1 is SGHAT and CDR2 FQNNGV. The CDR3 loop spans 15 amino acids. V dropped 5 bases and J dropped 0; count of bases not matched to a gene: 4. The CDR3 is CASSQTGYSGNTIYF. In DNA, the CDR3 is TGTGCCAGCAGCCAGACAGGGTACTCTGGAAACACCATATATTTT.

Notes on this clone: This same CDR3 is encoded by further DNA sequences in the sample. This chain connects TRBV4-2 to TRBJ2-7; the match to TRBD2 covers 9 bases. The CDR3 extends over 15 amino acids. After removal of 0 bases from V and 3 bases from J, the junction contained 3 bases not matched to a gene. The germline gives CDR1 LGHNA, CDR2 YNFKEQ. The CDR3 loop reads CASSQEASGDYEQYF. CDR3 nucleotide sequence: TGTGCCAGCAGCCAAGAAGCTAGCGGGGACTACGAGCAGTACTTC.

This rearrangement joins TRBV19 to TRBJ1-1, with 7 bases fitting TRBD1. The germline gives CDR1 LNHDA, CDR2 SQIVND (reference sequence). The CDR3 consists of 14 residues. V shed 3 bases, J shed 4 bases, and the junction held 5 bases outside the gene matches. This CDR3 reads CASSMGQGGTEAFF. The CDR3, as DNA: TGTGCCAGTAGTATGGGCCAGGGGGGCACTGAAGCTTTCTTT.

V gene TRBV28 combines with J gene TRBJ2-7, with 7 bases matching TRBD1. This CDR3 is 14 amino acids long. The germline V gene encodes CDR1 MDHEN and CDR2 SYDVKM. V shed 6 bases, J shed 3 bases, and the junction held 8 bases outside the gene matches. The CDR3 protein is CASRRYRGRYEQYF. CDR3 bases: TGTGCCAGCAGGCGGTACAGGGGCCGCTACGAGCAGTACTTC.

In DNA form, the CDR3 reads TGTGCCAGCAGTTACTCGCGGGGGAATGGCGAGCAGTACTTC. Protein: CASSYSRGNGEQYF. The V and J genes are TRBV6-6 and TRBJ2-7; 7 nucleotides align to TRBD2. The CDR3 is 14 amino acids. V lost 0 bases, J lost 6 bases, and 5 bases stayed unmatched. The germline CDR1 and CDR2 sequences are MNHNY and SVGAGI (reference sequence).

This clone was picked up one time. The V and J genes are TRBV5-6 and TRBJ1-1, with D possibly being TRBD1 (5 bases). Germline values: CDR1 SGHDT, CDR2 YYEEEE. V lost 5 bases, J lost 3 bases, and 14 bases lay in between. The CDR3 extends over 14 amino acids. The CDR3 nucleotides are TGTGCCAGCAGTATGACAGACCTCTACACTGAAGCTTTCTTT. Protein sequence: CASSMTDLYTEAFF.

The chain carries TRBV21-1 and TRBJ1-2; the table assigns TRBD1, which was not confirmed against the DNA. TRBV21-1 constitutes a pseudogene. This CDR3 is built from 15 residues. The CDR3 region has the DNA TGTGCCAGCAGCAAAGAAAGACAGGGGGACTATGGCTACACCTTC. It specifies CASSKERQGDYGYTF.

V and J are TRBV7-9 and TRBJ2-7, with D possibly matching TRBD1 (6 bases). This CDR3 is 12 amino acids long. The V end was cut by 6 bases, the J end by 3 bases, with 9 bases between. Germline-derived CDR1 and CDR2 are SEHNR and FQNEAQ (reference sequence). The CDR3, as DNA: TGTGCCAGCAGTCAACAGGGCTACGAGCAGTACTTC. Protein product: CASSQQGYEQYF.

J is TRBJ2-7 and V is TRBV19; no firm D call. Trimming removed 6 bases at V and 0 bases at J, with 12 bases between. Germline assignment: CDR1 LNHDA and CDR2 SQIVND (reference sequence). The CDR3 is made up of 14 amino acids. The CDR3 DNA is TGTGCCAGTAGGAACTTCGAAAGCTCCTACGAGCAGTACTTC. Amino acids: CASRNFESSYEQYF. The whole variable domain, remainder taken from reference TRBV19 and TRBJ2-7, is DGGITQSPKYLFRKEGQNVTLSCEQNLNHDAMYWYRQDPGQGLRLIYYSQIVNDFQKGDIAEGYSVSREKKESFPLTVTSAQKNPTAFYLCASRNFESSYEQYFGPGTRLTVT.